A selection of T cell receptor beta chains follows, all from one sample in a study of T cells in localized non-small cell lung cancer. Clones were sequenced by immunoSEQ multiplex PCR, and TCRdb holds only the in-frame ones, with some missing. The sample yields about 59,000 clones, approximately 93% seen once. Sample: peripheral blood, taken before any cancer treatment. Every receptor here comes from a man aged 40-75 years with stage I lung adenocarcinoma. Each CDR3 is given with its conserved first and last residue. The order of the fields is V gene, D gene, J gene, CDR3 length, clone size, CDR3 protein, CDR3 DNA. D genes are given only for firm matches. Size is stated for part of the rows, as once, few or many counts, or as a class when the clone is expanded.

>TRBV5-1|TRBD2|TRBJ2-7|12|-
CASRGGYDEQYF
TGCGCCAGCCGGGGAGGGTACGACGAGCAGTACTTC
>TRBV4-2|-|TRBJ2-4|18|-
CASSQEPGDLGPKNIQYF
TGTGCCAGCAGCCAAGAGCCCGGGGACCTCGGACCCAAAAACATTCAGTACTTC
>TRBV9|-|TRBJ1-1|15|-
CASSDGTRLNTEAFF
TGTGCCAGCAGCGATGGGACACGTTTGAACACTGAAGCTTTCTTT
>TRBV4-1|-|TRBJ1-2|15|-
CASSQDWQINYGYTF
TGCGCCAGCAGCCAAGATTGGCAGATCAACTATGGCTACACCTTC
>TRBV13|-|TRBJ2-2|14|once
CASSFVQGSGELFF
TGTGCCAGCAGCTTCGTCCAGGGATCCGGGGAGCTGTTTTTT
>TRBV4-1|-|TRBJ1-6|14|once
CASSQERAGSPLHF
TGCGCCAGCAGCCAAGAAAGGGCTGGCTCACCCCTCCACTTT
>TRBV11-3|-|TRBJ2-5|15|-
CASSPTRTGQETQYF
TGTGCCAGCAGCCCAACCAGGACGGGCCAAGAGACCCAGTACTTC
>TRBV4-1|-|TRBJ2-7|14|-
CASSQGGNSYEQYF
TGCGCCAGCAGCCAAGGTGGGAATTCCTACGAGCAGTACTTC
>TRBV11-2|-|TRBJ1-3|15|-
CASAGSNLSGNTIYF
TGTGCCAGTGCCGGATCTAACCTCTCTGGAAACACCATATATTTT
>TRBV4-3|-|TRBJ2-7|15|-
CASSQRDRNSYEQYF
TGCGCCAGCAGCCAACGGGACCGAAACTCCTACGAGCAGTACTTC
>TRBV11-3|-|TRBJ2-7|15|-
CASSSLQGESYEQYF
TGTGCCAGCAGCTCCCTGCAGGGCGAGTCCTACGAGCAGTACTTC